One and the same sample provided the 32 T cell receptor beta chains below, sequenced in a study of control samples from healthy donors and cancer patients. Profiled with immunoSEQ multiplex PCR; TCRdb holds only in-frame clones, not every one. Here the sample spans under 95,000 clones, roughly 92% being singletons. Source material: blood. These receptors originate from a woman aged 25 to 39 in good health.

This rearrangement joins TRBV19 to TRBJ1-6; D remains unclear. Trimming shortened V by 3 bases and J by 10 bases, and 13 bases separated the two germline ends. Germline V gene data show CDR1 as LNHDA and CDR2 as SQIVND (reference sequence). The CDR3 has 14 residues. The CDR3 reads CASSIGSAGSPLHF. The DNA of the CDR3 is TGTGCCAGTAGTATTGGGTCTGCAGGATCACCCCTCCACTTT.

The genes are TRBV18 and TRBJ1-5, with D maybe TRBD1 (5 bases). Trimming cost V 2 bases and J 4 bases, with 12 bases left between them. This CDR3 region has 15 residues. From germline, CDR1 is KGHSH and CDR2 LQKENI. The CDR3, as DNA: TGTGCCAGCTCACCAACCGGCGGGACGAATCAGCCCCAGCATTTT. Protein product: CASSPTGGTNQPQHF.

This clone was seen once. The V call is TRBV7-2, the J call TRBJ1-3; D is unclear. Trimming removed 2 bases at V and 0 bases at J, with 2 bases between. This CDR3 region has 13 residues. CDR1 is SGHTA and CDR2 is FQGNSA in the germline V gene. The CDR3 DNA is TGTGCCAGCAGCTTATCCTCTGGAAACACCATATATTTT. This codes for CASSLSSGNTIYF.

A single count supports this clone. The J gene is TRBJ1-2, the V gene TRBV18, with D possibly TRBD1 on 6 matching bases. V lost 4 bases and J 3 bases, leaving 9 bases between the germline ends. The CDR3 is 13 residues long. The V gene's germline CDR1 is KGHSH and CDR2 LQKENI. CDR3 DNA: TGTGCCAGCTCACTACAGGGATACTATGGCTACACCTTC. This sequence encodes CASSLQGYYGYTF.

The chain uses TRBV9 and TRBJ2-5, with TRBD1 matching over 11 bases. V shed 3 bases, J shed 4 bases, and the junction held 5 bases outside the gene matches. The CDR3 sequence is 15 residues long. Germline-derived CDR1 and CDR2 are SGDLS and YYNGEE. The CDR3 spells CASSDRTGGGETQYF. In DNA, the CDR3 is TGTGCCAGCAGCGACAGGACAGGGGGCGGAGAGACCCAGTACTTC.

The chain links TRBV12-3 or TRBV12-4 to TRBJ1-1; no clear D gene. Trimming took 7 bases from V and 6 from J, leaving 15 bases between them. The CDR3 is made up of 13 amino acids. CDR3 sequence: CASTVKVYAEAFF. The DNA for the CDR3 is TGTGCCAGCACCGTGAAGGTATACGCTGAAGCTTTCTTT.

This clone was recorded once. The chain is built from TRBV11-2 and TRBJ1-2; no definite D call. Germline values: CDR1 SGHAT, CDR2 FQNNGV. The CDR3 loop spans 15 amino acids. Trimming took off 1 base at V and 4 bases at J, with 13 bases between the two ends. The CDR3 here is CASSLGTDSGYGYTF. The CDR3 DNA reads TGTGCCAGCAGCTTAGGCACCGATTCGGGCTATGGCTACACCTTC. Supplemented by reference TRBV11-2 and TRBJ1-2, the full variable domain reads EAGVAQSPRYKIIEKRQSVAFWCNPISGHATLYWYQQILGQGPKLLIQFQNNGVVDDSQLPKDRFSAERLKGVDSTLKIQPAKLEDSAVYLCASSLGTDSGYGYTFGSGTRLTVV.

This clone was recorded once. The chain has TRBV27 and TRBJ1-1; possible D gene TRBD1, 5 bases. Germline CDR1 and CDR2: MNHEY and SMNVEV (reference sequence). The V gene lost 2 bases and the J gene lost 5 bases, with 12 bases spanning the gap. The CDR3 sequence is 14 residues long. CDR3 protein: CASSLGSTVTEAFF. DNA of the CDR3: TGTGCCAGCAGTTTAGGCTCGACAGTTACTGAAGCTTTCTTT.

V usage is TRBV24-1 and J usage is TRBJ2-3; tentatively, D is TRBD2 (6 bases). V lost 12 bases, J lost 2 bases, and 26 bases lay in between. The V gene's germline CDR1 is KGHDR and CDR2 SFDVKD. CDR3 length: 17 amino acids. The CDR3: CAPMRDPRVPDTDTQYF. DNA for the CDR3: TGTGCCCCCATGCGGGACCCGCGAGTCCCCGACACAGATACGCAGTATTTT.

The chain combines TRBV27 with TRBJ1-5; D is ambiguous. Germline V gives CDR1 MNHEY, CDR2 SMNVEV (reference sequence). CDR3 size: 14 residues. Trimming stripped 6 bases from V and 4 bases from J, with 13 bases between. The CDR3 is CASSQGLLNQPQHF. In nucleotides, the CDR3 is TGTGCCAGCAGCCAAGGATTATTAAATCAGCCCCAGCATTTT.

CDR3 protein: CAWGMGGGTDTQYF. The DNA of the CDR3 is TGTGCCTGGGGAATGGGGGGTGGCACAGATACGCAGTATTTT. The J gene is TRBJ2-3, the V gene TRBV30; possibly TRBD2 for D (6 bases). With 5 bases removed from V and 1 base from J, the gap between germline ends came to 13 bases. This CDR3 is 14 amino acids long. Germline-derived CDR1 and CDR2 are GTSNPN and SVGIG (reference sequence).

A few counts support this clone. The chain combines TRBV18 with TRBJ1-3; 8 nucleotides agree with TRBD1. The J segment lost 0 bases and the V segment lost 6 bases, leaving 7 bases of the junction unmatched. Germline V gene sequence: CDR1 KGHSH, CDR2 LQKENI. CDR3 size: 16 residues. The CDR3 loop reads CASSRQGPISGNTIYF. DNA of the CDR3: TGTGCCAGCTCCCGACAGGGGCCAATCTCTGGAAACACCATATATTTT. The full variable domain, its missing parts supplied by reference TRBV18 and TRBJ1-3, is NAGVMQNPRHLVRRRGQEARLRCSPMKGHSHVYWYRQLPEEGLKFMVYLQKENIIDESGMPKERFSAEFPKEGPSILRIQQVVRGDSAAYFCASSRQGPISGNTIYFGEGSWLTVV.

The J gene is TRBJ1-2, the V gene TRBV2; D might be TRBD1 (5 bases). The CDR3 has 13 residues. Germline V CDR1 and CDR2: SNHLY, FYNNEI. The V and J ends lost 6 bases and 4 bases respectively, with 12 bases between them. The CDR3 bases are TGTGCCAGCAGGCCGAGGGACGGCTATGGCTACACCTTC. Encoded protein: CASRPRDGYGYTF.

The V gene is TRBV7-9, the J gene TRBJ1-5, with D uncertain. The CDR3 extends over 15 amino acids. Germline V gene sequence: CDR1 SEHNR, CDR2 FQNEAQ (reference sequence). V shed 2 bases and J shed 2 bases, with 10 bases lying between them. The CDR3 here is CASSLNSGRNQPQHF. The CDR3 nucleotides read TGTGCCAGCAGCTTAAACTCGGGTCGCAATCAGCCCCAGCATTTT.

The chain employs TRBV5-4 and TRBJ1-1; TRBD1 is a possible D gene (5 bases). This CDR3 has 14 amino acids. Trimming removed 4 bases at V and 4 bases at J, with 14 bases between. CDR1 and CDR2 from the germline V gene are SGHNT and YYREEE (reference sequence). The CDR3: CASSTQTQGTEAFF. CDR3 sequence (DNA): TGTGCCAGCAGCACTCAGACCCAGGGCACTGAAGCTTTCTTT. The full variable domain, in which reference TRBV5-4 and TRBJ1-1 provide the parts outside the CDR3, is ETGVTQSPTHLIKTRGQQVTLRCSSQSGHNTVSWYQQALGQGPQFIFQYYREEENGRGNFPPRFSGLQFPNYSSELNVNALELDDSALYLCASSTQTQGTEAFFGQGTRLTVV.

The V gene is TRBV9, the J gene TRBJ2-7; tentatively, D is TRBD2 (6 bases). The CDR3 totals 15 residues. Per germline, CDR1 SGDLS and CDR2 YYNGEE. The ends were cut back, 3 bases at V and 2 bases at J, with 15 bases in the middle. CDR3 coding DNA: TGTGCCAGCAGCGCCCGGGACTGGGATACCTACGAGCAGTACTTC. Its protein product is CASSARDWDTYEQYF.

This chain connects TRBV3-1 (or the pseudogene TRBV3-2) to TRBJ2-7; D may be TRBD2 (6 bases). Trimming removed 3 bases at V and 7 bases at J, with 10 bases between. CDR1 is LGHDT and CDR2 is YNNKEL in the germline V gene (reference sequence). There are 12 residues in the CDR3. CDR3 sequence: CASSQTAGEQYF. The CDR3 nucleotides read TGTGCCAGCAGCCAGACCGCGGGGGAGCAGTACTTC.

A single count supports this clone. The genes are TRBV10-3 and TRBJ1-1; D gene unclear. With 6 bases removed from V and 3 bases from J, the gap between germline ends came to 17 bases. The germline V gene has CDR1 ENHRY and CDR2 SYGVKD. CDR3 length: 15 residues. In nucleotides, the CDR3 is TGTGCCATCAGCCCCGGAGACTTGGTATACACTGAAGCTTTCTTT. Residues: CAISPGDLVYTEAFF.

V and J are TRBV7-9 and TRBJ2-1; D is perhaps TRBD1 (5 bases). Trimming cost V 5 bases and J 15 bases, with 20 bases left between them. CDR3 length equals 13 residues. CDR1 and CDR2 from the germline V gene are SEHNR and FQNEAQ (reference sequence). The CDR3 here is CASSPPLEGQRFF. The CDR3 bases are TGTGCCAGCAGCCCGCCATTAGAAGGACAAAGGTTCTTC.

The chain recombines TRBV4-1 with TRBJ2-2, with TRBD2 matching over 9 bases. CDR3 length: 16 residues. Germline V gene data show CDR1 as MGHRA and CDR2 as YSYEKL. Trimming cost V 1 base and J 6 bases; bases outside gene matches: 6. This CDR3 reads CASSQAARLAAGELFF. The CDR3 DNA is TGCGCCAGCAGCCAAGCGGCTCGACTAGCGGCCGGGGAGCTGTTTTTT.

V usage is TRBV9 and J usage is TRBJ1-2; a possible D gene is TRBD1 (5 bases). Trimming removed 4 bases at V and 3 bases at J, with 13 bases between. In germline, CDR1 is SGDLS, CDR2 YYNGEE. The CDR3 consists of 14 residues. CDR3 region: CASSPLDTHYGYTF. In DNA form, the CDR3 reads TGTGCCAGCAGCCCTTTGGACACCCACTATGGCTACACCTTC.

This sequence joins TRBV2 and TRBJ2-1; maybe TRBD2 (6 bases). V was clipped by 0 bases and J by 4 bases, with 16 bases between them. From germline, CDR1 is SNHLY and CDR2 FYNNEI. This CDR3 is built from 17 residues. The CDR3 DNA sequence: TGTGCCAGCAGTGAAGCGGCCGGGACTGGCACTTACAATGAGCAGTTCTTC. Translating it yields CASSEAAGTGTYNEQFF.

V is TRBV5-8 and J is TRBJ2-3, with D perhaps being TRBD1 or TRBD2 (5 bases each). This CDR3 contains 16 residues. V was pared by 4 bases and J by 2 bases, with 17 bases between. Germline CDR1 SGHTS, CDR2 YDEGEE. For the CDR3, the DNA is TGTGCCAGCAGCCCAGATGGGACGCCGAACACAGATACGCAGTATTTT. Translation: CASSPDGTPNTDTQYF.

This clone was observed a handful of times. The chain joins TRBV5-1 to TRBJ2-7, with D hard to call. Trimming shortened V by 1 base and J by 0 bases, and 8 bases separated the two germline ends. Germline CDR1 is SGHRS and CDR2 is YFSETQ. The CDR3 contains 14 residues. The CDR3 DNA reads as TGCGCCAGCAGCTTGCAACAGAGCTCCTACGAGCAGTACTTC. Its protein is CASSLQQSSYEQYF.

V gene TRBV6-4 combines with J gene TRBJ2-1; a weak D match, TRBD2 (7 bases). Germline CDR1 reads MRHNA; CDR2 reads SNTAGT. Trimming took 0 bases from V and 7 from J, leaving 10 bases between them. CDR3 length equals 14 residues. CDR3 DNA sequence: TGTGCCAGCAGTGACTCAGGGGGGGCGAATGAGCAGTTCTTC. The encoded protein is CASSDSGGANEQFF.

The chain combines TRBV9 with TRBJ2-2; 10 bases line up with TRBD2. The CDR3 spans 17 residues. Germline V lookup: CDR1 SGDLS, CDR2 YYNGEE. V was clipped by 3 bases and J by 1 base; unmatched bases: 6. CDR3 in amino acids: CASSASLAGGNTGELFF. The CDR3 nucleotides read TGTGCCAGCAGCGCCTCTTTAGCGGGGGGGAACACCGGGGAGCTGTTTTTT. Using reference TRBV9 and TRBJ2-2 for the parts outside the CDR3, the full variable domain is DSGVTQTPKHLITATGQRVTLRCSPRSGDLSVYWYQQSLDQGLQFLIQYYNGEERAKGNILERFSAQQFPDLHSELNLSSLELGDSALYFCASSASLAGGNTGELFFGEGSRLTVL.

This chain uses TRBV3-1 (or the pseudogene TRBV3-2) with TRBJ1-5, with 9 bases identical to TRBD1. V gave up 3 bases and J gave up 0 bases; unmatched junction bases: 3. Per germline, CDR1 LGHDT and CDR2 YNNKEL (reference sequence). The CDR3 contains 16 residues. CDR3 amino acids: CASSQTGGISNQPQHF. The DNA for the CDR3 is TGTGCCAGCAGCCAGACAGGGGGGATTAGCAATCAGCCCCAGCATTTT.

The chain uses TRBV7-3 and TRBJ1-6; TRBD1 aligns across 7 bases. Germline lookup yields CDR1 SGHTA and CDR2 FQGTGA. V was pared by 6 bases and J by 5 bases, with 4 bases of the junction left unmatched. The CDR3 is made up of 14 amino acids. In DNA form, the CDR3 reads TGTGCCAGCAGTGGAGACAGGGATAATTCACCCCTCCACTTT. Translation gives CASSGDRDNSPLHF. The full variable domain, with the rest looked up from reference TRBV7-3 and TRBJ1-6, is GAGVSQTPSNKVTEKGKYVELRCDPISGHTALYWYRQSLGQGPEFLIYFQGTGAADDSGLPNDRFFAVRPEGSVSTLKIQRTERGDSAVYLCASSGDRDNSPLHFGNGTRLTVT.

This sequence joins TRBV2 and TRBJ2-1; 8 bases line up with TRBD2. The CDR3 has 17 amino acids. Trimming removed 4 bases from V and 0 bases from J; junction bases left unmatched: 8. Germline V gives CDR1 SNHLY, CDR2 FYNNEI. Written as DNA, the CDR3 is TGTGCCAGCAGTGTGGAGGATAGCGGGACCTCCTACAATGAGCAGTTCTTC. Its translation: CASSVEDSGTSYNEQFF.

On this clone itself: Within the sample, other DNA sequences also encode this same CDR3. J is TRBJ2-5 and V is TRBV11-1; TRBD2 matches 10 bases. The CDR3 covers 15 residues. J lost 5 bases, V lost 3 bases, and 6 bases had no gene match. The germline V gene has CDR1 SGHAT and CDR2 FQDESV (reference sequence). In nucleotides, the CDR3 is TGTGCCAGCAGCTTGACAGCGGGGGGGCGGGAGACCCAGTACTTC. Residues: CASSLTAGGRETQYF.

This clone was counted a single time. The chain joins TRBV27 to TRBJ2-5; the D is unclear. This CDR3 has 14 amino acids. CDR1 MNHEY and CDR2 SMNVEV come from the germline V gene (reference sequence). V lost 5 bases and J lost 3, with 13 bases in between. This chain's CDR3 is CASSPLTSEETQYF. Written as DNA, the CDR3 is TGTGCCAGCAGTCCCTTGACAAGCGAAGAGACCCAGTACTTC.

The chain couples TRBV11-2 to TRBJ2-1, with D possibly matching TRBD2 (7 bases). In germline, CDR1 is SGHAT, CDR2 FQNNGV. V lost 0 bases to trimming and J lost 4 bases, with 10 bases between them. The CDR3 length is 15 residues. This CDR3 is CASSLEAGAYNEQFF. The CDR3, as DNA: TGTGCCAGCAGCTTAGAGGCGGGGGCGTACAATGAGCAGTTCTTC. Variable domain in full (rest from reference TRBV11-2 and TRBJ2-1): EAGVAQSPRYKIIEKRQSVAFWCNPISGHATLYWYQQILGQGPKLLIQFQNNGVVDDSQLPKDRFSAERLKGVDSTLKIQPAKLEDSAVYLCASSLEAGAYNEQFFGPGTRLTVL.